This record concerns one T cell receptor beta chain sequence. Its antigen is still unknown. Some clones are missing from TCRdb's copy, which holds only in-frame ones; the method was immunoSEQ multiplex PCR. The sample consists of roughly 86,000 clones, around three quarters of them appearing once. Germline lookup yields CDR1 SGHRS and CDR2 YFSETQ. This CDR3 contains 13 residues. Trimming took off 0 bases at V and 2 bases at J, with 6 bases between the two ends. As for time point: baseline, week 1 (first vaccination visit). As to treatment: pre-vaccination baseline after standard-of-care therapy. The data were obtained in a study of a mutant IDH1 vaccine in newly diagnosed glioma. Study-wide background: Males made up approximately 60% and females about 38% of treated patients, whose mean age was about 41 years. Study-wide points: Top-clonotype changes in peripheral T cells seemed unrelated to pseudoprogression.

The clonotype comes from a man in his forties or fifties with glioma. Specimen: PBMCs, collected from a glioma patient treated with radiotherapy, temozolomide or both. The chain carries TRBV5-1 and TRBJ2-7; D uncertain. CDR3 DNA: TGCGCCAGCAGCTTGGCCGTGGCCTACGAGCAGTACTTC. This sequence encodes CASSLAVAYEQYF.